These 5 T cell receptor beta chains share one sample of origin, sequenced in a study of shared clonotypes between healthy human individuals. Using immunoSEQ multiplex PCR, the repertoire was profiled, and TCRdb retains in-frame clones only, with some absent. The sample consists of nearly 2 million clones, approximately 94% of them appearing once. CD45RO-negative cells were positively selected for CCR7, leaving out terminally differentiated effector memory CD45RA+ cells. Sequencing was performed on naive CD8+ T cells sorted from blood. These receptors originate from a man younger than 30 in good health.

V usage is TRBV6-5 and J usage is TRBJ2-3; 11 nucleotides align to TRBD2. Germline values: CDR1 MNHEY, CDR2 SVGAGI. Trimming at V came to 9 bases and at J to 4 bases, leaving 3 bases not matched to a gene. The CDR3 spans 13 residues. CDR3 DNA sequence: TGTGCCAGTTTAGCGGGAGGGTCAGATACGCAGTATTTT. Its translation is CASLAGGSDTQYF.

This chain connects TRBV15 to TRBJ2-5; TRBD1 matches at 9 bases. This CDR3 region has 17 residues. Germline lookup yields CDR1 LNHNV and CDR2 YYDKDF (reference sequence). V lost 1 base to trimming and J lost 5 bases; unmatched junction nucleotides: 11. The CDR3: CATSRGVTGGVDETQYF. The CDR3, as DNA: TGTGCCACCAGCAGAGGGGTGACAGGGGGTGTAGACGAGACCCAGTACTTC.

This clone was recorded once. The rearrangement joins TRBV7-9 to TRBJ2-2; D remains ambiguous. The germline V gene encodes CDR1 SEHNR and CDR2 FQNEAQ (reference sequence). CDR3 length equals 15 residues. Trimming shortened V by 3 bases and J by 5 bases, and 13 bases separated the two germline ends. The CDR3 region has the DNA TGTGCCAGCAGCTTTGGTCTAAGTCCGACCGGGGAGCTGTTTTTT. This encodes CASSFGLSPTGELFF. Full variable domain (remainder filled in from reference TRBV7-9 and TRBJ2-2): DTGVSQNPRHKITKRGQNVTFRCDPISEHNRLYWYRQTLGQGPEFLTYFQNEAQLEKSRLLSDRFSAERPKGSFSTLEIQRTEQGDSAMYLCASSFGLSPTGELFFGEGSRLTVL.

The J gene is TRBJ2-7, the V gene TRBV9; 11 nucleotides agree with TRBD2. The CDR3 totals 15 residues. Trimming removed 2 bases from V and 0 bases from J; junction bases left unmatched: 1. Germline values: CDR1 SGDLS, CDR2 YYNGEE. In DNA, the CDR3 is TGTGCCAGCAGCGTCCTAGCGGGAGGCTCCTACGAGCAGTACTTC. As protein: CASSVLAGGSYEQYF.

The rearrangement links TRBV4-1 to TRBJ2-1; TRBD2 agrees at 9 bases. V dropped 1 base and J dropped 5; count of bases not matched to a gene: 6. CDR3 size: 16 residues. Germline loops: CDR1 MGHRA, CDR2 YSYEKL. CDR3 DNA: TGCGCCAGCAGCCAAGCTCCAGCGGGGGGTAACAATGAGCAGTTCTTC. The encoded protein is CASSQAPAGGNNEQFF.